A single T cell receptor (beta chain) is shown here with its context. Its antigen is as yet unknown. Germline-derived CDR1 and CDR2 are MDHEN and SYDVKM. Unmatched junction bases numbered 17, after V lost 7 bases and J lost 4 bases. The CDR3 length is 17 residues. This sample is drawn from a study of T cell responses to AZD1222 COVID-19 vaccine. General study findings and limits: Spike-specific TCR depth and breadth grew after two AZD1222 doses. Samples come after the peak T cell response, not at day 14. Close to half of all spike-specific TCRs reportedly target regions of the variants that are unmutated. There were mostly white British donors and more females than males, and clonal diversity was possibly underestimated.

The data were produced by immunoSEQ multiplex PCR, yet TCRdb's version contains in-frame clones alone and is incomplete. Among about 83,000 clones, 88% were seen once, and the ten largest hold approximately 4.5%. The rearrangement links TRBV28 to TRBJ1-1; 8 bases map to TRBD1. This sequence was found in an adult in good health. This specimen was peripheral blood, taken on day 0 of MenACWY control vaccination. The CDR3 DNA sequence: TGTGCCAGCAACTTACTCCGCGCAGGGGGCATGGGCACTGAAGCTTTCTTT. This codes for CASNLLRAGGMGTEAFF.